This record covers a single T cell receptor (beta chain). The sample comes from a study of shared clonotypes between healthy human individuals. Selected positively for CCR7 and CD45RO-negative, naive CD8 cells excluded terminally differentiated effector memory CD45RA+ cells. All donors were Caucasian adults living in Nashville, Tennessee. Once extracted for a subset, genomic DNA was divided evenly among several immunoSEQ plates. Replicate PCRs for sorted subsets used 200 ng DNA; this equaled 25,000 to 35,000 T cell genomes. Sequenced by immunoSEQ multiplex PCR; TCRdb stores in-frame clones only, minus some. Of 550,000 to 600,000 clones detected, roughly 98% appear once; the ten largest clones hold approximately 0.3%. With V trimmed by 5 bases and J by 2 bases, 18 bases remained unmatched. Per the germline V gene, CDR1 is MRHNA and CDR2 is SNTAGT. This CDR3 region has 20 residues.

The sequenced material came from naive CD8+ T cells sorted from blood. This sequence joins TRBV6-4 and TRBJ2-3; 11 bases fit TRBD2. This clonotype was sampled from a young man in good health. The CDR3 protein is CASSPAGSGRAFPYTDTQYF. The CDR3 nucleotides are TGTGCCAGCAGTCCTGCTGGTAGCGGGAGGGCCTTTCCCTACACAGATACGCAGTATTTT.